The rows below give T cell receptor beta chains drawn from one sample of a study of sequential checkpoint blockade in melanoma. Some clones are missing from TCRdb's copy, which holds only in-frame ones; the method was immunoSEQ multiplex PCR. The sample holds about 8,000 clones, roughly 60% seen once. The sample consisted of CD8+ T cells sorted from blood (inferred from file names), taken from a patient given nivolumab and ipilimumab in sequence. Receptor source: a human donor with melanoma. Both conserved end residues are trimmed from each CDR3. Clone size is shown for a subset of rows, as once, few, many or a class of expanded clone.

cdr3_aa: ASSFAGGPVEQY
clone_size: -
v_call: TRBV27
cdr3_length: 12

cdr3_aa: ASSLGQGVYGYT
clone_size: -
v_call: TRBV7-2
cdr3_length: 12

cdr3_aa: ASSRTGPRTEAF
clone_size: medium-sized
v_call: TRBV19
cdr3_length: 12

cdr3_aa: ASSITGDEAF
clone_size: -
v_call: TRBV19
cdr3_length: 10

cdr3_aa: ASSVTGGSDGYT
clone_size: -
v_call: TRBV5-4
cdr3_length: 12

cdr3_aa: ASRLVSSGANVLT
clone_size: -
v_call: TRBV6-6
cdr3_length: 13

cdr3_aa: ASSLARYEQY
clone_size: -
v_call: TRBV7-8
cdr3_length: 10

cdr3_aa: ASSYARGRYLGYT
clone_size: medium-sized
v_call: TRBV6-5
cdr3_length: 13

cdr3_aa: ASSLDPDSLYEQY
clone_size: -
v_call: TRBV5-1
cdr3_length: 13

cdr3_aa: ASSYTESGANVLT
clone_size: -
v_call: TRBV6-6
cdr3_length: 13

cdr3_aa: ASSTPTGSEQY
clone_size: -
v_call: TRBV19
cdr3_length: 11

cdr3_aa: ASSKGQGANTEAF
clone_size: -
v_call: TRBV4-2
cdr3_length: 13

cdr3_aa: ASTRTTNYGYT
clone_size: -
v_call: TRBV2
cdr3_length: 11

cdr3_aa: ASSQDRVGFDEQY
clone_size: few
v_call: TRBV4-1
cdr3_length: 13

cdr3_aa: ASSLSGQAGGYGYT
clone_size: -
v_call: TRBV7-8
cdr3_length: 14

cdr3_aa: ASSVGTGAQPQH
clone_size: -
v_call: TRBV9
cdr3_length: 12

cdr3_aa: ASSSFGPRERATEAF
clone_size: -
v_call: TRBV7-6
cdr3_length: 15

cdr3_aa: ASSSRPGQGVEQY
clone_size: once
v_call: TRBV5-1
cdr3_length: 13

cdr3_aa: ASSLAGGPEAF
clone_size: -
v_call: TRBV2
cdr3_length: 11

cdr3_aa: ASSIAVLGYGYT
clone_size: few
v_call: TRBV19
cdr3_length: 12

cdr3_aa: ATSMEDRVSNQPQH
clone_size: few
v_call: TRBV15
cdr3_length: 14

cdr3_aa: ASSIGANQPQH
clone_size: -
v_call: TRBV19
cdr3_length: 11

cdr3_aa: ASSPRGGNYEQY
clone_size: -
v_call: TRBV5-4
cdr3_length: 12

cdr3_aa: ASSVSYGSYEQY
clone_size: -
v_call: TRBV9
cdr3_length: 12

cdr3_aa: ASNLQGAGNEQF
clone_size: few
v_call: TRBV19
cdr3_length: 12

cdr3_aa: ASSFQGNTEAF
clone_size: -
v_call: TRBV7-6
cdr3_length: 11

cdr3_aa: ASSGDGGFYGYT
clone_size: -
v_call: TRBV25-1
cdr3_length: 12

cdr3_aa: ASSMTKSYEQY
clone_size: -
v_call: TRBV19
cdr3_length: 11

cdr3_aa: ASSEGHGSGGTGELF
clone_size: few
v_call: TRBV2
cdr3_length: 15

cdr3_aa: ASSPGSSYNEQF
clone_size: -
v_call: TRBV7-9
cdr3_length: 12

cdr3_aa: ASSLGTGKNQPQH
clone_size: medium-sized
v_call: TRBV7-6
cdr3_length: 13

cdr3_aa: ASTPTTGLVYEQY
clone_size: -
v_call: TRBV2
cdr3_length: 13

cdr3_aa: ASSQIQGEGFGYT
clone_size: -
v_call: TRBV4-1
cdr3_length: 13

cdr3_aa: ASSLVGGGQPQH
clone_size: -
v_call: TRBV7-8
cdr3_length: 12

cdr3_aa: ASSGDSFSYEQY
clone_size: few
v_call: TRBV4-2
cdr3_length: 12

cdr3_aa: ASRPGLDRSGEQY
clone_size: -
v_call: TRBV5-5
cdr3_length: 13

cdr3_aa: ASISPAGDTNQPQH
clone_size: -
v_call: TRBV19
cdr3_length: 14

cdr3_aa: ASKTGGKPQH
clone_size: -
v_call: TRBV19
cdr3_length: 10

cdr3_aa: ASSLAGAPEAF
clone_size: -
v_call: TRBV5-4
cdr3_length: 11

cdr3_aa: ASSLSSGVGNQPQH
clone_size: -
v_call: TRBV27
cdr3_length: 14